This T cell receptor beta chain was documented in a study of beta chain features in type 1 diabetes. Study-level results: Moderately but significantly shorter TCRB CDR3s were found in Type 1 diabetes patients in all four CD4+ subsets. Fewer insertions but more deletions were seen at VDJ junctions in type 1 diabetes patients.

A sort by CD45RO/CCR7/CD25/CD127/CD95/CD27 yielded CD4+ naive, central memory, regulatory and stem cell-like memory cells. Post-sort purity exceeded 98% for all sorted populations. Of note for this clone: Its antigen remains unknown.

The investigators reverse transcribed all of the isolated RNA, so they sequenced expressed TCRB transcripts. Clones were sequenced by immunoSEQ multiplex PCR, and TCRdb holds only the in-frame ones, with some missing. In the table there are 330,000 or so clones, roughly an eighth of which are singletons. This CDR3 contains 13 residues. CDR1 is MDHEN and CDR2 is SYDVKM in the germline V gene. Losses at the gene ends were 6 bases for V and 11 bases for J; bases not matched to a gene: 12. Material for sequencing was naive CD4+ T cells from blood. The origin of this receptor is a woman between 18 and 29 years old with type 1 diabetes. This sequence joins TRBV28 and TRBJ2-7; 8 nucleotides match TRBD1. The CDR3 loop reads CASSPGQGRSKYF. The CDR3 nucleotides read TGTGCCAGCAGCCCAGGACAGGGAAGGAGCAAGTACTTC.